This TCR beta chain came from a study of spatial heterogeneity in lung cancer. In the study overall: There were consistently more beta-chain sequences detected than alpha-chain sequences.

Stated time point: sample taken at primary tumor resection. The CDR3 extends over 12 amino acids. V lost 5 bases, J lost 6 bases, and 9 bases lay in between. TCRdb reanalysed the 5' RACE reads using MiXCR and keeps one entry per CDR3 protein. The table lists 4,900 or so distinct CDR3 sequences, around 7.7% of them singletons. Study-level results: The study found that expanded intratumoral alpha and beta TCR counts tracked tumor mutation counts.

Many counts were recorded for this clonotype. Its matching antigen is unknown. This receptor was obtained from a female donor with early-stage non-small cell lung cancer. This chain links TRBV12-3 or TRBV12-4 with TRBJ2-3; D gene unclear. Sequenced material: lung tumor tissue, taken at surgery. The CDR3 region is CASSLTQDTQYF. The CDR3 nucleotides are TGTGCCAGCAGTCTAACTCAGGATACGCAGTATTTT.